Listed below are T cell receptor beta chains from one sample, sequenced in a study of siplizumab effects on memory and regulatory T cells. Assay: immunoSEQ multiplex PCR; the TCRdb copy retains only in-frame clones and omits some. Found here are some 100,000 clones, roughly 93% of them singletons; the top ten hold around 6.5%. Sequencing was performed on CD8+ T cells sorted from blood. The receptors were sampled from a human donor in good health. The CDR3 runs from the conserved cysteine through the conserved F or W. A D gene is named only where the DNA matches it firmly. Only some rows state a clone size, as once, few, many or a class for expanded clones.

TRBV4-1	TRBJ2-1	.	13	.	CASSQYTYNEQFF	TGCGCCAGCAGCCAGTACACCTACAATGAGCAGTTCTTC
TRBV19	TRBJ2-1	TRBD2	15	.	CASSIGLAGGSEQFF	TGTGCCAGTAGTATCGGACTAGCGGGAGGAAGTGAGCAGTTCTTC
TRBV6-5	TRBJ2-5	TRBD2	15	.	CASSYQRESLETQYF	TGTGCCAGCAGTTACCAGCGGGAGAGTTTGGAGACCCAGTACTTC
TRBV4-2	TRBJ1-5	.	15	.	CASSQDLAFNQPQHF	TGTGCCAGCAGCCAAGATCTTGCCTTCAATCAGCCCCAGCATTTT
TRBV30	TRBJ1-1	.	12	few	CAWGWGNTEAFF	TGTGCCTGGGGGTGGGGGAACACTGAAGCTTTCTTT
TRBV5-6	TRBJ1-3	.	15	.	CASSLAPVAGNTIYF	TGTGCCAGCAGCTTAGCCCCGGTCGCGGGAAACACCATATATTTT
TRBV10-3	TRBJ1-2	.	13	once	CAITGHENYGYTF	TGTGCCATCACGGGACACGAAAACTATGGCTACACCTTC
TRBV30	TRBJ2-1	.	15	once	CAWSVIAASYNEQFF	TGTGCCTGGAGTGTAATCGCGGCCTCCTACAATGAGCAGTTCTTC
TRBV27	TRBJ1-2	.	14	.	CASSPRDRGYGYTF	TGTGCCAGCAGTCCCCGGGACCGCGGCTATGGCTACACCTTC
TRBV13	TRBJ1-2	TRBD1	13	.	CASSSGQDYGYTF	TGTGCCAGCAGCTCGGGACAGGACTATGGCTACACCTTC
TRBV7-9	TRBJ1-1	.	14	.	CASSLLELNTEAFF	TGTGCCAGCAGCTTACTCGAGCTGAACACTGAAGCTTTCTTT
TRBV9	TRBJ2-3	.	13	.	CASSVESTDTQYF	TGTGCCAGCAGCGTAGAAAGCACAGATACGCAGTATTTT
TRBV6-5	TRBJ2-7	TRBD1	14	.	CASSGQGRSYEQYF	TGTGCCAGCAGCGGACAGGGCCGTTCCTACGAGCAGTACTTC
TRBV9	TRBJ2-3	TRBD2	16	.	CASSVGASGYTDTQYF	TGTGCCAGCAGCGTAGGGGCTAGCGGGTACACAGATACGCAGTATTTT
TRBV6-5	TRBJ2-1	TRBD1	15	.	CASSITGTGINEQFF	TGTGCCAGCAGTATTACCGGGACAGGGATCAATGAGCAGTTCTTC
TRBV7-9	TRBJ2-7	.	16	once	CASSSSKEGQVYEQYF	TGTGCCAGCAGCTCAAGTAAGGAGGGGCAGGTGTACGAGCAGTACTTC
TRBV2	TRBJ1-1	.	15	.	CASRPDGLMNTEAFF	TGTGCCAGCAGACCGGACGGACTTATGAACACTGAAGCTTTCTTT
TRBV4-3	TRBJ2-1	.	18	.	CASSQASGLTGPYNEQFF	TGCGCCAGCAGCCAGGCATCGGGACTTACCGGTCCCTACAATGAGCAGTTCTTC
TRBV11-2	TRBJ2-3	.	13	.	CASDGPATDTQYF	TGTGCCAGCGACGGACCCGCCACAGATACGCAGTATTTT
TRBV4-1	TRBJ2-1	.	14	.	CASSHLGGYNEQFF	TGCGCCAGCAGCCATCTCGGCGGATACAATGAGCAGTTCTTC
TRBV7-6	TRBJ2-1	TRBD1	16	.	CASSTPGQGTYNEQFF	TGTGCCAGCAGCACGCCGGGACAGGGTACATACAATGAGCAGTTCTTC
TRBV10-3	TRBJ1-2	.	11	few	CAISRGDGYTF	TGTGCCATCTCTAGGGGGGATGGCTACACCTTC
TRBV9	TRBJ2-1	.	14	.	CASSGTGTHNEQFF	TGTGCCAGCAGCGGCACCGGGACACACAATGAGCAGTTCTTC
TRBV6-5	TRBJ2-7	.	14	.	CASSYAKVHYEQYF	TGTGCCAGCAGTTACGCGAAGGTACACTACGAGCAGTACTTC
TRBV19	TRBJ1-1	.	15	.	CASSIMIGMNTEAFF	TGTGCCAGTAGTATCATGATCGGCATGAACACTGAAGCTTTCTTT
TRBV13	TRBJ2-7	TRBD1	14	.	CASSHSGGLDEQYF	TGTGCCAGCAGCCACTCAGGGGGCCTGGACGAGCAGTACTTC
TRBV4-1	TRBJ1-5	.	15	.	CASSQDSGGNQPQHF	TGCGCCAGCAGCCAAGATTCCGGGGGAAATCAGCCCCAGCATTTT
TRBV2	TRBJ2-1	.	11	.	CASGGGGEQFF	TGTGCCAGCGGGGGCGGAGGCGAGCAGTTCTTC
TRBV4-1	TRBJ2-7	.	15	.	CASSQLDGENYEQYF	TGCGCCAGCAGCCAACTGGACGGGGAAAACTACGAGCAGTACTTC
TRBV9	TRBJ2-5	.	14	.	CASSVGTESETQYF	TGTGCCAGCAGCGTAGGGACAGAGAGTGAGACCCAGTACTTC
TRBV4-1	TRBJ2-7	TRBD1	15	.	CASSQDRGLSYEQYF	TGCGCCAGCAGCCAAGACAGGGGGCTCTCCTACGAGCAGTACTTC
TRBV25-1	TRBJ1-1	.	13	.	CASSVERNTEAFF	TGTGCCAGCAGTGTCGAGCGGAACACTGAAGCTTTCTTT
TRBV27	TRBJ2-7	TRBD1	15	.	CASSLSPRGRSEQYF	TGTGCCAGCAGTTTATCGCCCAGGGGGCGGAGCGAGCAGTACTTC
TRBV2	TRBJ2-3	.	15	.	CASSEGAGSTDTQYF	TGTGCCAGCAGTGAAGGCGCGGGATCCACAGATACGCAGTATTTT
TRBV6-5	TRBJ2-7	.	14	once	CASSYGVSSYEQYF	TGTGCCAGCAGTTACGGGGTCAGCTCCTACGAGCAGTACTTC
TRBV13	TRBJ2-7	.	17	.	CASSLGRRGLPSYEQYF	TGTGCCAGCAGCTTAGGTAGGAGGGGCTTGCCGTCCTACGAGCAGTACTTC
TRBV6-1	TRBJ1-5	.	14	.	CASSGPRVPQPQHF	TGTGCCAGCAGCGGTCCAAGGGTTCCCCAGCCCCAGCATTTT
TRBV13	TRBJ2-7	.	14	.	CASSPPDLRQEQYF	TGTGCCAGCAGCCCGCCGGACCTCCGCCAGGAGCAGTACTTC
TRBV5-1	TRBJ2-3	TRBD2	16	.	CASSSSSGGNTDTQYF	TGCGCCAGCAGCTCATCTAGCGGGGGGAACACAGATACGCAGTATTTT
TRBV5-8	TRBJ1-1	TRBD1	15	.	CASSPRDRLNTEAFF	TGTGCCAGCAGCCCCCGGGACAGATTGAACACTGAAGCTTTCTTT
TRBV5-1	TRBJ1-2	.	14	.	CASSLEGENYGYTF	TGCGCCAGCAGCTTAGAAGGAGAGAACTATGGCTACACCTTC
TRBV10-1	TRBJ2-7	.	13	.	CASSEGPSYEQYF	TGCGCCAGCAGTGAGGGACCATCCTACGAGCAGTACTTC
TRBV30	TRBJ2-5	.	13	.	CACGGDIAETQYF	TGTGCCTGCGGAGGGGACATTGCGGAGACCCAGTACTTC
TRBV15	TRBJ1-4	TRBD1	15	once	CATSSDRATNEKLFF	TGTGCCACCAGCTCGGACAGGGCAACTAATGAAAAACTGTTTTTT
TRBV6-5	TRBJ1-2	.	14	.	CASSYSRSHYGYTF	TGTGCCAGCAGTTACTCGAGGAGTCACTATGGCTACACCTTC